This TCR beta chain is drawn from a study of naive CD8 T cells in extremely preterm neonates. Concerning this clone itself: No antigen is known for it.

Samples were taken at extremely preterm deliveries at roughly 23-28 weeks of gestation. Sorting kept Annexin V-negative CD3+CD8+CD45RA+CCR7+ naive T cells. Produced via immunoSEQ multiplex PCR; TCRdb's table is partial and in-frame only. This sample has around 1,000 clones, with about 97% found just once. CDR3 length: 14 residues. Looked up from germline, CDR1 is GTSNPN and CDR2 is SVGIG (reference sequence). Trimming removed 1 base from V and 4 bases from J; junction bases left unmatched: 0. Findings and caveats of the study: Preterm neonates had significantly lower iChao1 richness than other age groups. CDR3 nucleotide sharing was approximately 2.8% in preterm, 0.4% term, around 0.027% children, approximately 0.0091% adults. Preterm CDR3s were shorter than older groups', with fewer N additions and less trimming.

The sequenced material came from naive CD8+ T cells from cord blood. This TCR was sampled from a girl who was born preterm. The chain has TRBV30 and TRBJ2-2; 10 bases fit TRBD1. The CDR3 DNA reads TGTGCCTGGAGTGGGACAGGGGGCACCGGGGAGCTGTTTTTT. Residues: CAWSGTGGTGELFF.